This passage covers 32 T cell receptor beta chains from one sample sequenced in a study of glioma-infiltrating T cells. Using RNA template, CDR3s of TCR alpha and beta were amplified with iRepertoire arm-PCR. TCRdb redid the calling of the multiplex PCR reads with MiXCR, one entry per CDR3 protein. Of 160,000 or so distinct CDR3 sequences listed, under 55% are singletons. Source material: glioma tissue, nonneoplastic brain tissue, or PBMCs (not recorded which). The receptors were sampled from a human donor with low-grade glioma or glioblastoma, undergoing nonglioma brain surgery, or in good health (not recorded which).

In this sample, this clonotype turned up many times. The chain is built from TRBV20-1 and TRBJ2-7; 8 bases fit TRBD2. V was clipped by 5 bases and J by 5 bases; unmatched bases: 11. The CDR3 covers 14 residues. Germline CDR1 DFQATT, CDR2 SNEGSKA (reference sequence). The CDR3 is CSAEGRGLDNEQYF. CDR3 coding DNA: TGCAGTGCTGAGGGGCGGGGACTAGATAACGAGCAGTACTTC.

This clonotype was counted many times. The chain is built from TRBV12-3 or TRBV12-4 and TRBJ2-3; perhaps TRBD2 as D (6 bases). Trimming pared 3 bases from V and 7 bases from J, leaving 11 bases between. The CDR3 spans 13 residues. CDR3 protein: CASSLGRLNTQYF. Here the CDR3 DNA reads TGTGCCAGCAGTTTGGGGAGGTTAAATACGCAGTATTTT.

This chain links TRBV6-2 or TRBV6-3 with TRBJ2-6; D remains ambiguous. The ends were cut back, 3 bases at V and 1 base at J, with 7 bases in the middle. CDR3 length: 15 residues. Germline CDR1 and CDR2: MNHEY and SVGEGT. The CDR3 protein is CASSYGKSGANVLTF. The DNA for the CDR3 is TGTGCCAGCAGTTATGGGAAGTCTGGGGCCAACGTCCTGACTTTC.

In its sample, this clonotype was seen a few times. The J gene is TRBJ2-7, the V gene TRBV28; 10 nucleotides match TRBD1. Trimming at V came to 7 bases and at J to 0 bases, leaving 9 bases not matched to a gene. Germline CDR1 is MDHEN and CDR2 is SYDVKM. CDR3 length: 16 amino acids. The CDR3 reads CASKRTGGIFSYEQYF. CDR3 DNA: TGTGCCAGCAAACGGACAGGGGGAATCTTCTCCTACGAGCAGTACTTC.

V and J are TRBV2 and TRBJ1-2, with D uncertain. CDR3 size: 11 residues. Per the germline V gene, CDR1 is SNHLY and CDR2 is FYNNEI. Trimming took off 9 bases at V and 6 bases at J, with 11 bases between the two ends. The chain's CDR3 is CASLADHGYTF. CDR3 nucleotides: TGTGCCAGTCTAGCAGACCATGGCTACACCTTC.

Of note for this clonotype: This may come from a read error, since a much larger clone is one base off. This chain links TRBV29-1 with TRBJ2-3; no clear D gene. Germline assignment: CDR1 SQVTM and CDR2 ANQGSEA. V was trimmed by 8 bases and J by 4 bases, leaving 13 bases between them. This CDR3 is built from 12 residues. CDR3 amino acids: CSSLDAPDTQYF. The CDR3 DNA follows: TGCAGCTCTCTGGACGCTCCAGATACGCAGTATTTT.

Ten or more counts support this clonotype. The rearrangement joins TRBV12-3 or TRBV12-4 to TRBJ2-7; a weak D match, TRBD1 (5 bases). Trimming took 4 bases from V and 5 from J, leaving 9 bases between them. This CDR3 is 12 amino acids long. The CDR3 DNA follows: TGTGCCAGCAGTTATGGGGCCCACGAGCAGTACTTC. Translation gives CASSYGAHEQYF.

Turning to this clonotype: At one end, the junction sequence differs from germline, possibly due to a read error. The chain joins TRBV4-1 to TRBJ2-7, with 8 bases identical to TRBD1. Germline values: CDR1 MGHRA, CDR2 YSYEKL. The CDR3 is 15 residues long. CDR3 loop: CAGSLPGQGIYEQYF. The CDR3 DNA reads as TGCGCCGGCAGCCTCCCAGGACAGGGCATCTACGAGCAGTACTTC.

This clonotype was detected ten times or more. The rearrangement joins TRBV6-1 to TRBJ2-3; the D gene is possibly TRBD2 (6 bases). This CDR3 has 14 residues. CDR1 MNHNS and CDR2 SASEGT come from the germline V gene. Trimming removed 3 bases at V and 0 bases at J, with 7 bases between. In DNA, the CDR3 is TGTGCCAGCAGTGATGGGACTAGCACAGATACGCAGTATTTT. Translated: CASSDGTSTDTQYF.

On this clonotype: A much larger clone differs by one base, so this may be a read error. This rearrangement joins TRBV20-1 to TRBJ2-5, with 7 bases identical to TRBD2. This CDR3 contains 12 residues. V gave up 4 bases and J gave up 3 bases; unmatched junction bases: 2. Germline CDR1 DFQATT, CDR2 SNEGSKA (reference sequence). CDR3 sequence: CSATAGKETQYF. The CDR3 DNA reads as TGCAGTGCTACAGCGGGGAAAGAGACCCAGTACTTC.

This clonotype came up many times. The CDR3 protein is CASSLDGARGTEAFF. The CDR3 DNA is TGTGCCAGCAGCTTAGATGGGGCGAGGGGCACTGAAGCTTTCTTT. The chain combines TRBV7-2 with TRBJ1-1; perhaps TRBD1 as D (5 bases). V was shortened by 1 base and J by 4 bases, with 13 bases between the two germline ends. The CDR3 has 15 residues. The germline V gene has CDR1 SGHTA and CDR2 FQGNSA.

V usage is TRBV3-1 and J usage is TRBJ1-4; 7 bases align to TRBD1. The CDR3 runs 15 residues. Germline V gene data show CDR1 as LGHDT and CDR2 as YNNKEL (reference sequence). J was trimmed by 2 bases and V by 4 bases; bases with no gene match: 4. DNA of the CDR3: TGTGCCAGCAGCCCAAACAGGGGTACTAATGAAAAACTGTTTTTT. Residues: CASSPNRGTNEKLFF.

This chain joins TRBV6-1 and TRBJ2-7; 7 nucleotides agree with TRBD1. Germline V gives CDR1 MNHNS, CDR2 SASEGT. The CDR3 sequence is 15 residues long. Germline trimming cut 7 bases from V and 0 bases from J; bases unmatched to any gene: 9. The CDR3 DNA follows: TGTGCCAGCAACCCAGGACAGGCGAGCTCCTACGAGCAGTACTTC. Translation gives CASNPGQASSYEQYF.

Comment on this clonotype: The junction and the germline gene differ at one end; a read error may be behind it. The rearrangement links TRBV20-1 to TRBJ2-1; D perhaps matches TRBD2 (5 bases). This CDR3 has 10 amino acids. The germline CDR1 and CDR2 sequences are DFQATT and SNEGSKA (reference sequence). The CDR3 loop reads CSASRDERFF. The CDR3 region has the DNA TGCAGTGCTAGCCGGGATGAGCGGTTCTTC.

The V and J genes are TRBV5-5 and TRBJ1-3; 7 nucleotides agree with TRBD1. The CDR3 sequence is 15 residues long. Germline V gene sequence: CDR1 SGHKS, CDR2 YYEKEE (reference sequence). Trimming removed 4 bases from V and 0 bases from J; junction bases left unmatched: 4. The CDR3 DNA is TGTGCCAGCAGCATCTGGACAGGCTCTGGAAACACCATATATTTT. Residues: CASSIWTGSGNTIYF.

This clonotype has at least ten counts. The chain uses TRBV3-1 and TRBJ2-3; D gene ambiguous. This CDR3 contains 17 residues. V was clipped by 0 bases and J by 1 base, with 14 bases between them. Germline assignment: CDR1 LGHDT and CDR2 YNNKEL (reference sequence). CDR3 DNA sequence: TGTGCCAGCAGCCAAGAAGGTCTAGGTTTACGCACAGATACGCAGTATTTT. It translates to CASSQEGLGLRTDTQYF.

Points on this clonotype: At one of its ends the junction is not consistent with the germline gene, which may arise from a read error. The rearrangement uses TRBV7-8 and TRBJ1-1; D gene uncertain. The CDR3 has 13 amino acids. Per germline, CDR1 SGHVS and CDR2 FQNEAQ. DNA for the CDR3: TGTGCCATCAGCTTAGACCAGAACACTGAAGCTTTCTTT. Residues: CAISLDQNTEAFF.

This clonotype was counted a few times. This clone may be a read error of a much larger clone one base away. The chain has TRBV7-2 and TRBJ2-3; D unclear. Germline lookup yields CDR1 SGHTA and CDR2 FQGNSA. This CDR3 contains 14 residues. The ends were cut back, 7 bases at V and 4 bases at J, with 15 bases in the middle. CDR3 bases: TGTGCCAGCATCGCAGTAGTCGCGGCAGATACGCAGTATTTT. Amino acid sequence: CASIAVVAADTQYF.

Many counts were recorded for this clonotype. The chain recombines TRBV7-9 with TRBJ1-2; a weak D match, TRBD1 (6 bases). V was clipped by 4 bases and J by 1 base, with 13 bases between them. CDR3 length: 15 amino acids. CDR1 is SEHNR, CDR2 FQNEAQ, per germline (reference sequence). Written as DNA, the CDR3 is TGTGCCAGCAGCTCTAGTAGACAGGATAACTATGGCTACACCTTC. Protein: CASSSSRQDNYGYTF.

A word on this clonotype: At one of its ends the junction is not consistent with the germline gene, which may arise from a read error. The V and J genes are TRBV24-1 and TRBJ2-3; TRBD2 is a possible D gene (5 bases). CDR1 and CDR2 from the germline V gene are KGHDR and SFDVKD. This CDR3 has 13 residues. CDR3 sequence reads: CATWSGRGDTQYF. The CDR3 nucleotides are TGCGCCACCTGGAGCGGCCGTGGAGATACGCAGTATTTT.

On this clonotype: Possible read error: a much larger clone is one base away. The chain joins TRBV28 to TRBJ2-3, with 10 bases fitting TRBD1. From germline, CDR1 is MDHEN and CDR2 SYDVKM. With 5 bases clipped from V and 5 bases from J, the junction kept 10 bases outside the gene matches. This CDR3 is 16 amino acids long. The CDR3 DNA follows: TGTGCCAGCAGTACGGGACAGGGGATGGGCAAAGATACGCAGTATTTT. Translation gives CASSTGQGMGKDTQYF. Complete variable domain (other parts from reference TRBV28 and TRBJ2-3): DVKVTQSSRYLVKRTGEKVFLECVQDMDHENMFWYRQDPGLGLRLIYFSYDVKMKEKGDIPEGYSVSREKKERFSLILESASTNQTSMYLCASSTGQGMGKDTQYFGPGTRLTVL.

This clonotype occurred many times. This chain connects TRBV25-1 to TRBJ2-5; 8 nucleotides agree with TRBD2. This CDR3 has 16 residues. The V segment lost 3 bases and the J segment 4 bases; nucleotides outside the gene matches: 10. Germline values: CDR1 MGHDK, CDR2 SYGVNS. The CDR3 loop reads CASSDSRLAGLETQYF. CDR3 DNA: TGTGCCAGCAGTGATTCCCGGCTAGCGGGTTTAGAGACCCAGTACTTC.

On this clonotype: A much larger clone sits a single nucleotide away, making a read error possible. The chain joins TRBV29-1 to TRBJ2-1; 10 nucleotides match TRBD2. This CDR3 has 14 residues. The V segment lost 6 bases and the J segment 13 bases; nucleotides outside the gene matches: 15. In germline, CDR1 is SQVTM, CDR2 ANQGSEA. CDR3 DNA: TGCAGCGTCGCTAGCGGGAGTCGTCAAGAGACCCAGTTCTTC. This codes for CSVASGSRQETQFF.

On this clonotype itself: This may stem from a read error, because a much larger clone lies one nucleotide away. The chain recombines TRBV28 with TRBJ2-5, with a tentative D call TRBD1 (6 bases). The length of the CDR3 is 14 residues. Trimming left V 5 bases short and J 1 base short, with 11 bases between. Looked up from germline, CDR1 is MDHEN and CDR2 is SYDVKM. CDR3 nucleotide sequence: TGTGCCAGCAGTCAGGGACATATCCAAGAGACCCAGTACTTC. Its protein is CASSQGHIQETQYF.

This clonotype was seen a few times. This clone may be a read error of a much larger clone one base away. The V gene is TRBV20-1, the J gene TRBJ2-7, with 7 bases matching TRBD1. CDR3 length equals 13 residues. Germline V gene lookup returns CDR1 DFQATT and CDR2 SNEGSKA (reference sequence). In DNA form, the CDR3 reads TGCAGTGCTATCGGGACAGATTACCACGAGAAGTACTTC. Its translation: CSAIGTDYHEKYF.

Concerning this clonotype itself: A much larger clone is a single base away; this may be a read error. The rearrangement links TRBV24-1 to TRBJ2-3; D gene unclear. Germline assignment: CDR1 KGHDR and CDR2 SFDVKD. This CDR3 has 12 residues. The CDR3 sequence is CATSYFTDTQYF. The CDR3 region has the DNA TGTGCCACCAGTTATTTCACAGATACGCAGTATTTT.

As for this clonotype: Relative to the germline gene, one junction end is altered; a read error may explain this. The V and J genes are TRBV20-1 and TRBJ2-7, with no clear D. Germline values: CDR1 DFQATT, CDR2 SNEGSKA (reference sequence). The CDR3 is made up of 13 amino acids. This CDR3 reads CSARDEERYEKYF. Here the CDR3 DNA reads TGCAGTGCTAGAGATGAGGAACGGTACGAGAAGTACTTC.

This CDR3 is CSAGVPLAGSTDTQYF. The DNA for the CDR3 is TGCAGTGCTGGAGTCCCACTAGCGGGGTCCACAGATACGCAGTATTTT. V gene TRBV20-1 combines with J gene TRBJ2-3, with 10 bases fitting TRBD2. Trimming at V came to 5 bases and at J to 2 bases, leaving 10 bases not matched to a gene. This CDR3 contains 16 residues. Per the germline V gene, CDR1 is DFQATT and CDR2 is SNEGSKA (reference sequence).

On this clonotype itself: This may be a read error: a much more frequent sequence differs by one nucleotide. V and J are TRBV20-1 and TRBJ1-6, with D possibly matching TRBD1 (5 bases). V was shortened by 8 bases and J by 10 bases, with 24 bases between the two germline ends. The CDR3 has 15 amino acids. Germline assignment: CDR1 DFQATT and CDR2 SNEGSKA (reference sequence). The CDR3 DNA follows: TGCAGTTCCCCAAGTCAGGGTGGATCTAAGTCACCCCTCCACTTT. It encodes CSSPSQGGSKSPLHF.

At least ten counts were recorded for this clonotype. The gene calls are TRBV29-1 and TRBJ2-3; TRBD2 agrees at 14 bases. This CDR3 is 14 amino acids long. Germline loops: CDR1 SQVTM, CDR2 ANQGSEA. The ends lost 6 bases at V and 3 bases at J; junction bases unmatched: 2. The chain's CDR3 is CSVRTSGGTDTQYF. CDR3 DNA sequence: TGCAGCGTCAGGACTAGCGGGGGGACAGATACGCAGTATTTT.

This clonotype was recorded many times. This chain connects TRBV6-1 to TRBJ1-3, with D uncertain. Trimming left V 7 bases short and J 4 bases short, with 11 bases between. The CDR3 contains 13 residues. Germline lookup yields CDR1 MNHNS and CDR2 SASEGT. DNA of the CDR3: TGTGCCAGCAAGGACGCGGGCGGAAACACCATATATTTT. Residues: CASKDAGGNTIYF.

The chain employs TRBV3-1 and TRBJ1-1, with 7 nucleotides matching TRBD1. Losses at the gene ends were 6 bases for V and 4 bases for J; bases not matched to a gene: 14. Germline V CDR1 and CDR2: LGHDT, YNNKEL (reference sequence). CDR3 length: 16 amino acids. The CDR3 sequence: CASSQDADRSGTEAFF. The CDR3 DNA reads as TGTGCCAGCAGTCAGGATGCGGACAGGAGTGGCACTGAAGCTTTCTTT. The full variable domain, in which reference TRBV3-1 and TRBJ1-1 provide the parts outside the CDR3, is DTAVSQTPKYLVTQMGNDKSIKCEQNLGHDTMYWYKQDSKKFLKIMFSYNNKELIINETVPNRFSPKSPDKAHLNLHINSLELGDSAVYFCASSQDADRSGTEAFFGQGTRLTVV.